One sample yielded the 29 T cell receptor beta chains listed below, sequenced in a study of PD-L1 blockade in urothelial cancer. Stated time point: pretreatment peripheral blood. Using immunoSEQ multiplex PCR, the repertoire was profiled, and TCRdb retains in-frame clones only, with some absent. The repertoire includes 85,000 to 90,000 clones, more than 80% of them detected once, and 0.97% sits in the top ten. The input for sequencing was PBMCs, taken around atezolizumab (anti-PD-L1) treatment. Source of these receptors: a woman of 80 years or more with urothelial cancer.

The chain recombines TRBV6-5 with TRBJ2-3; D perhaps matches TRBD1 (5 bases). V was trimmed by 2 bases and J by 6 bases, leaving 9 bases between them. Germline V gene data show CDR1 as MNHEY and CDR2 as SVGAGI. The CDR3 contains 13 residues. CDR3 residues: CASSYLTGDTQYF. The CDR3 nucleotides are TGTGCCAGCAGTTACCTAACAGGTGATACGCAGTATTTT.

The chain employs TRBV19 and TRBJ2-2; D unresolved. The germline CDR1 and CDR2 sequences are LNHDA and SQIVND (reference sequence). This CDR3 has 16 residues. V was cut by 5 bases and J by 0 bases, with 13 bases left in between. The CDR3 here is CASSRQSGANTGELFF. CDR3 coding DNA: TGTGCCAGTAGTCGGCAGTCGGGTGCGAACACCGGGGAGCTGTTTTTT.

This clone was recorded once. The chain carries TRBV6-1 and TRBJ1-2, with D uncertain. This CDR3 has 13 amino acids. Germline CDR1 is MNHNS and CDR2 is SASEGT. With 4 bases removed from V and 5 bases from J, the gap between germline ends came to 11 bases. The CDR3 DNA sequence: TGTGCCAGCAGTGTGGAGACTAGATATGGCTACACCTTC. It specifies CASSVETRYGYTF.

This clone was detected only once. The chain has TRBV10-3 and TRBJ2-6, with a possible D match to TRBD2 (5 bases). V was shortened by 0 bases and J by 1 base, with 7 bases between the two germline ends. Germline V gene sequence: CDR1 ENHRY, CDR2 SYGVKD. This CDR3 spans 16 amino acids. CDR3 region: CAISESPGSGANVLTF. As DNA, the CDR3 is TGTGCCATCAGTGAGTCCCCGGGGTCTGGGGCCAACGTCCTGACTTTC.

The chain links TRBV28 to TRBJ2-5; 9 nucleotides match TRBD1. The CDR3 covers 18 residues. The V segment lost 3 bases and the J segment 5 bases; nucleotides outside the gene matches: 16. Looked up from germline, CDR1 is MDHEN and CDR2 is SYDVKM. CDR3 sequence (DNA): TGTGCCAGCAGTTTTCGGAGGGACATACAGGGGGCGTGGGAGACCCAGTACTTC. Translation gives CASSFRRDIQGAWETQYF.

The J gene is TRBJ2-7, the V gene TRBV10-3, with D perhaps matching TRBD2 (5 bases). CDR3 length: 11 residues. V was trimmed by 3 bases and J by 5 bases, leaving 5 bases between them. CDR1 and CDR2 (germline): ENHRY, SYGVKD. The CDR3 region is CAISEADEQYF. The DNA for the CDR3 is TGTGCCATCAGTGAAGCGGACGAGCAGTACTTC.

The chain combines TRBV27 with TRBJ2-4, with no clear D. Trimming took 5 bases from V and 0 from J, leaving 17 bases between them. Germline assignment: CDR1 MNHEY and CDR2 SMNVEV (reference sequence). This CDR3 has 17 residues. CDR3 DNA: TGTGCCAGCAGTCTTGAACAGAATACCCTAGCCAAAAACATTCAGTACTTC. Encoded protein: CASSLEQNTLAKNIQYF.

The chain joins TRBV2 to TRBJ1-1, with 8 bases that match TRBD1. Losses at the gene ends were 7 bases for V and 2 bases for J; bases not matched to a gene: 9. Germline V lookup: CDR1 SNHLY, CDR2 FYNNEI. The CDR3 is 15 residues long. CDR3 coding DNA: TGTGCCAGCACCCTGGACAGGGTAAAAAACACTGAAGCTTTCTTT. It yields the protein CASTLDRVKNTEAFF.

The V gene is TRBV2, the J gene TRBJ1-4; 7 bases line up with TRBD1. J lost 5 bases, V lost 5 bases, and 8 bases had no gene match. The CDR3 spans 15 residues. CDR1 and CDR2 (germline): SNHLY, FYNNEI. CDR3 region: CASSQDRQSNEKLFF. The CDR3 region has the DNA TGTGCCAGCAGTCAGGACAGGCAGAGCAATGAAAAACTGTTTTTT.

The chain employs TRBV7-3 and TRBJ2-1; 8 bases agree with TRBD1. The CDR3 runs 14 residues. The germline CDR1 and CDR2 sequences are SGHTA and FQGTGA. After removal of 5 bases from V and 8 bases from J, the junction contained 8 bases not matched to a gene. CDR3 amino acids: CASSHGTGRDEQFF. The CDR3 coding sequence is TGTGCCAGCAGCCATGGGACAGGCAGGGATGAGCAGTTCTTC.

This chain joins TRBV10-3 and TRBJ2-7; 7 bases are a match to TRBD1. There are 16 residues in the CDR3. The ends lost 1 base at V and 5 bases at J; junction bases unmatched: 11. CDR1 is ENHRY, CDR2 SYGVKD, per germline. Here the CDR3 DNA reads TGTGCCATCAGTGAGTACGGACAGGTCGTTGGAAACGAGCAGTACTTC. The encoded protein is CAISEYGQVVGNEQYF.

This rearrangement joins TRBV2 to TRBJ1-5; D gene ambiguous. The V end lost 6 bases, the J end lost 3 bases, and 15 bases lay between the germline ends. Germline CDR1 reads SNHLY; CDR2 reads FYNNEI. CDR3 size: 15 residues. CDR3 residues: CASSFRTGINQPQHF. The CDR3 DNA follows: TGTGCCAGCAGCTTTAGGACGGGAATCAATCAGCCCCAGCATTTT.

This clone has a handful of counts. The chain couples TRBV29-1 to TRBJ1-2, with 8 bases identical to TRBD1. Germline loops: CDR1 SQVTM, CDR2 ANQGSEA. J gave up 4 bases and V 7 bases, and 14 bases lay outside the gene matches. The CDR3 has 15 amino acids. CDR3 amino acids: CSAQGAGKMGYGYTF. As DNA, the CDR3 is TGCAGCGCCCAGGGGGCAGGGAAAATGGGCTATGGCTACACCTTC.

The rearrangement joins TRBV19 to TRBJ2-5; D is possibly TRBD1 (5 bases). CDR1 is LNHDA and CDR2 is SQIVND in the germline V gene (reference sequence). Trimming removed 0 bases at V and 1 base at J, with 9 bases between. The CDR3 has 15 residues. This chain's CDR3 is CASSIDLGVQETQYF. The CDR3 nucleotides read TGTGCCAGTAGTATAGATCTAGGGGTCCAAGAGACCCAGTACTTC.

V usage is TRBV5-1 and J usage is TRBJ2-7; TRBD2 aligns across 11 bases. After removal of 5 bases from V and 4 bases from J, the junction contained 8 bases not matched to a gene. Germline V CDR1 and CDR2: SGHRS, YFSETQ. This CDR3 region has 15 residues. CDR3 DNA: TGCGCCAGCAGGCCGACCGGGACTAGCGGTTACGAGCAGTACTTC. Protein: CASRPTGTSGYEQYF.

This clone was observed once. The CDR3 is CASSWTASTDTQYF. DNA for the CDR3: TGTGCCAGTAGCTGGACAGCAAGCACAGATACGCAGTATTTT. The chain recombines TRBV19 with TRBJ2-3; TRBD1 might be the D (6 bases). V was cut by 6 bases and J by 0 bases, with 10 bases left in between. The CDR3 loop spans 14 amino acids. From germline, CDR1 is LNHDA and CDR2 SQIVND (reference sequence). Looking up the rest from reference TRBV19 and TRBJ2-3 gives the full variable domain: DGGITQSPKYLFRKEGQNVTLSCEQNLNHDAMYWYRQDPGQGLRLIYYSQIVNDFQKGDIAEGYSVSREKKESFPLTVTSAQKNPTAFYLCASSWTASTDTQYFGPGTRLTVL.

In nucleotides, the CDR3 is TGTGCCAGCCTCTCAGGGTTGTATAGCAATCAGCCCCAGCATTTT. It yields the protein CASLSGLYSNQPQHF. This chain joins TRBV6-1 and TRBJ1-5; perhaps TRBD1 as D (5 bases). Germline V gene data show CDR1 as MNHNS and CDR2 as SASEGT. There are 15 residues in the CDR3. V was cut by 8 bases and J by 0 bases, with 14 bases left in between.

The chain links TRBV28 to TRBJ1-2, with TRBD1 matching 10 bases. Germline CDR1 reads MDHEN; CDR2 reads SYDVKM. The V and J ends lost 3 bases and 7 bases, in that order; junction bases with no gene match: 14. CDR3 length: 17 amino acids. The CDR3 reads CASSFRGPGQGRGGYTF. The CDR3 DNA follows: TGTGCCAGCAGTTTCCGGGGCCCGGGACAGGGGCGAGGTGGCTACACCTTC.

This CDR3 is CASSLVQGELFF. The CDR3 DNA is TGTGCCAGCAGCTTAGTTCAGGGGGAGCTGTTTTTT. The chain links TRBV7-8 to TRBJ2-2; unclear D gene. The V gene lost 1 base and the J gene lost 8 bases, with 5 bases spanning the gap. The CDR3 length is 12 residues. CDR1 is SGHVS and CDR2 is FQNEAQ in the germline V gene.

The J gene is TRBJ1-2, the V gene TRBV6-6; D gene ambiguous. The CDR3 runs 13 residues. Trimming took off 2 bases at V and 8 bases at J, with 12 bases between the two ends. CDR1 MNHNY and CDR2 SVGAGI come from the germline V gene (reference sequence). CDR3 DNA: TGTGCCAGCAGTTACGAGGAGACTGGAGGCTACACCTTC. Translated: CASSYEETGGYTF.

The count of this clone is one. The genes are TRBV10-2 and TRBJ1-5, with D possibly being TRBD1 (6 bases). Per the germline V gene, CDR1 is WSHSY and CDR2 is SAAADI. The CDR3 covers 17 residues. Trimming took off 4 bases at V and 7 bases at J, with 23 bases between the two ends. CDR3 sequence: CASSVLFGGAGVQPQHF. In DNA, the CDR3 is TGCGCCAGCAGTGTTTTGTTCGGTGGGGCAGGGGTACAGCCCCAGCATTTT.

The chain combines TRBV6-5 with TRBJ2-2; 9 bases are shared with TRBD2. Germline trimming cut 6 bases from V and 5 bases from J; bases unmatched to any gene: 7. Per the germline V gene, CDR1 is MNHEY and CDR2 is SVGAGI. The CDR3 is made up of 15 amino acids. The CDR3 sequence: CASSRGAGGTGELFF. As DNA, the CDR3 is TGTGCCAGCAGCCGGGGGGCGGGAGGGACCGGGGAGCTGTTTTTT.

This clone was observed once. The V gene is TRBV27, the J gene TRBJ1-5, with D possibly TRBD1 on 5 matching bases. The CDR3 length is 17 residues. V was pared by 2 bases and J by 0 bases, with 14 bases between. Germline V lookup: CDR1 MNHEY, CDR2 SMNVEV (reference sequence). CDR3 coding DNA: TGTGCCAGCAGTTTAACTCCCCGGGGGTATAGCAATCAGCCCCAGCATTTT. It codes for CASSLTPRGYSNQPQHF.

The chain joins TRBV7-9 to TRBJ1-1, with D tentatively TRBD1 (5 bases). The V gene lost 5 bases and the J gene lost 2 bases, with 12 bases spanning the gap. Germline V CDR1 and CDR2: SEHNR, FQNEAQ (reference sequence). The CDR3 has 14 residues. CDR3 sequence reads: CASSPLTVNTEAFF. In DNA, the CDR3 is TGTGCCAGCAGCCCCCTGACAGTCAACACTGAAGCTTTCTTT.

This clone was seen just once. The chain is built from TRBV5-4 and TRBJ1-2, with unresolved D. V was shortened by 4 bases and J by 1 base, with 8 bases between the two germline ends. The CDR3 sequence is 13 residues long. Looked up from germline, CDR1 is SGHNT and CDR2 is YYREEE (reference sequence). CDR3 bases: TGTGCCAGCAGCCCGGAGTATAACTATGGCTACACCTTC. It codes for CASSPEYNYGYTF.

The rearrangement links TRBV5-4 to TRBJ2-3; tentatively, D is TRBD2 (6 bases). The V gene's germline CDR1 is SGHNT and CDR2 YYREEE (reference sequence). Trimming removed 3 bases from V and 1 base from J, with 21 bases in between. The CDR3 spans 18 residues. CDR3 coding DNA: TGTGCCAGCAGCTCCCCGGGACTCCGGGGAATGGGCACAGATACGCAGTATTTT. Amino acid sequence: CASSSPGLRGMGTDTQYF.

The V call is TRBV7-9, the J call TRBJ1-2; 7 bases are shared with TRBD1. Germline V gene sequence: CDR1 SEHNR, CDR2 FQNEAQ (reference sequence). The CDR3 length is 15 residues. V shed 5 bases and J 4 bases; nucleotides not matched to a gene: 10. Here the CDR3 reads CASSQRQGPAYGYTF. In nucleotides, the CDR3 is TGTGCCAGCAGCCAAAGACAGGGACCGGCCTATGGCTACACCTTC.

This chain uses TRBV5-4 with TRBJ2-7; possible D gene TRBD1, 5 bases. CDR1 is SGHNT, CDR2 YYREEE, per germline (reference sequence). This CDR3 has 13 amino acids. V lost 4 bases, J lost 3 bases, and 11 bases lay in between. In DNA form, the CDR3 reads TGTGCCAGCAGCGTCCAGGGAAGCTACGAGCAGTACTTC. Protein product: CASSVQGSYEQYF.

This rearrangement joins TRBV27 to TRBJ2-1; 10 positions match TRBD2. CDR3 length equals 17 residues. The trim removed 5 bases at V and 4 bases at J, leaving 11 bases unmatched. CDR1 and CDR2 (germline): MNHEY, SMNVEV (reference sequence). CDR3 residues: CASSATGTSALYNEQFF. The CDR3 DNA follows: TGTGCCAGCAGTGCCACCGGGACTAGCGCATTATACAATGAGCAGTTCTTC.